What follows are 10 T cell receptor beta chains derived from one specimen sequenced in a study of shared clonotypes between healthy human individuals. Some clones are missing from TCRdb's copy, which holds only in-frame ones; the method was immunoSEQ multiplex PCR. The table includes more than 400,000 clones, about 85% detected once. Material: PBMCs. The receptors here all came from a woman between 40 and 55 years old in good health. Some clones in this sample may be carry-over from other donors' samples.

The DNA of the CDR3 is TGTGCCAGCAGCCGGTCACACAGGGGGGACACCGGGGAGCTGTTTTTT. Translation gives CASSRSHRGDTGELFF. The chain couples TRBV7-9 to TRBJ2-2; 8 bases fit TRBD1. CDR1 is SEHNR and CDR2 is FQNEAQ in the germline V gene (reference sequence). The CDR3 extends over 16 amino acids. J lost 3 bases, V lost 5 bases, and 8 bases had no gene match.

Only a few counts were recorded for this clone. V usage is TRBV27 and J usage is TRBJ2-7; maybe TRBD2 (6 bases). CDR1 and CDR2 (germline): MNHEY, SMNVEV (reference sequence). Trimming stripped 6 bases from V and 3 bases from J, with 9 bases between. The CDR3 is 12 amino acids. The DNA of the CDR3 is TGTGCCAGCAGGGGACTTTACTACGAGCAGTACTTC. Translated: CASRGLYYEQYF.

The CDR3, as DNA: TGTGCCAGCAGCCCCGACTCGTCCGTAGCCTACGAGCAGTACTTC. Its translation is CASSPDSSVAYEQYF. The rearrangement links TRBV7-8 to TRBJ2-7; no clear D. V dropped 5 bases and J dropped 2 bases, with 16 bases sitting between them. The V gene's germline CDR1 is SGHVS and CDR2 FQNEAQ. The CDR3 is 15 residues long.

The gene calls are TRBV28 and TRBJ1-2, with TRBD1 matching over 7 bases. CDR3 length: 15 amino acids. The germline V gene encodes CDR1 MDHEN and CDR2 SYDVKM. V shed 6 bases and J 0 bases; nucleotides not matched to a gene: 7. The CDR3 is CASRLTGDANYGYTF. CDR3 DNA: TGTGCCAGCAGACTCACAGGGGACGCTAACTATGGCTACACCTTC.

V usage is TRBV5-4 and J usage is TRBJ2-1, with D perhaps TRBD2 (6 bases). Trimming took 3 bases from V and 6 from J, leaving 13 bases between them. Germline values: CDR1 SGHNT, CDR2 YYREEE (reference sequence). The length of the CDR3 is 14 residues. This chain's CDR3 is CASSSTTSSNEQFF. CDR3 DNA: TGTGCCAGCAGCTCCACCACTAGCTCCAATGAGCAGTTCTTC.

This clone was found once. Other DNA sequences in the sample encode the same CDR3. The rearrangement joins TRBV9 to TRBJ2-6; no clear D. V gave up 0 bases and J gave up 1 base, with 5 bases separating them. The germline V gene encodes CDR1 SGDLS and CDR2 YYNGEE. The CDR3 has 15 amino acids. CDR3 bases: TGTGCCAGCAGCGTAGGGGGTTCTGGGGCCAACGTCCTGACTTTC. Translating gives CASSVGGSGANVLTF.

Details on this clone: The same CDR3 can be traced to other DNA sequences in this sample. This chain links TRBV28 with TRBJ2-7; TRBD2 matches at 8 bases. Germline V CDR1 and CDR2: MDHEN, SYDVKM. V was pared by 6 bases and J by 1 base, with 2 bases of the junction left unmatched. The CDR3 is made up of 13 amino acids. CDR3 region: CASRLAGSYEQYF. CDR3 coding DNA: TGTGCCAGCAGGTTAGCGGGGTCCTACGAGCAGTACTTC.

V gene TRBV9 combines with J gene TRBJ2-1; possibly TRBD1 for D (5 bases). The CDR3 length is 15 residues. Trimming removed 0 bases at V and 5 bases at J, with 12 bases between. The V gene's germline CDR1 is SGDLS and CDR2 YYNGEE. The CDR3 DNA is TGTGCCAGCAGCGTAGGAGGTGACAGAAACAATGAGCAGTTCTTC. Amino acids: CASSVGGDRNNEQFF. The full variable domain, completed using reference TRBV9 and TRBJ2-1, is DSGVTQTPKHLITATGQRVTLRCSPRSGDLSVYWYQQSLDQGLQFLIQYYNGEERAKGNILERFSAQQFPDLHSELNLSSLELGDSALYFCASSVGGDRNNEQFFGPGTRLTVL.

V is TRBV4-2 and J is TRBJ2-5, with unresolved D. Germline V gene sequence: CDR1 LGHNA, CDR2 YNFKEQ. Deletions cut 0 bases from V and 5 bases from J, with 10 bases between. The CDR3 runs to 14 residues. The CDR3 coding sequence is TGTGCCAGCAGCCAAGAACCTAGATTTGAGACCCAGTACTTC. Translating it yields CASSQEPRFETQYF.

The count of this clone is one. This probably arose from a read error, given a far larger clone one base away. The chain links TRBV4-3 to TRBJ1-2; D remains ambiguous. Germline V gives CDR1 LGHNA, CDR2 YSLEER. The CDR3 is made up of 16 amino acids. This CDR3 reads CASNQGLTETNYGYTF. The CDR3 DNA follows: TGCGCCAGCAACCAAGGTCTAACAGAGACTAACTATGGCTACACCTTC.